These T cell receptor beta chains were read from a single sample in a study of shared clonotypes between healthy human individuals. TCRdb keeps only in-frame clones here, not all; method: immunoSEQ multiplex PCR. The data contain about 380,000 clones, 96% of them singletons. The sequenced material came from memory CD8+ T cells sorted from blood. The source is a man aged 25 to 45 in good health. CDR3s include the opening cysteine and the closing phenylalanine or tryptophan. The D gene is left open where the match is weak. Not every row has a clone size; where given, it reads once, few, many or a size class.

V	D	J	size	CDR3	DNA
TRBV4-2	TRBD2	TRBJ2-7	NA	CASSQEAGEQYF	TGTGCCAGCAGCCAAGAAGCGGGGGAGCAGTACTTC
TRBV25-1	NA	TRBJ1-3	NA	CASSGQSGNTIYF	TGTGCCAGCAGTGGACAGTCTGGAAACACCATATATTTT
TRBV5-1	TRBD2	TRBJ2-1	NA	CASSHLAGADGEQFF	TGCGCCAGCAGCCATTTAGCGGGAGCCGACGGTGAGCAGTTCTTC
TRBV30	NA	TRBJ2-6	NA	CAWTGTGANVLTF	TGTGCCTGGACAGGGACTGGGGCCAACGTCCTGACTTTC
TRBV5-1	TRBD2	TRBJ2-7	NA	CASSLVGGRATYEQYF	TGCGCCAGCAGCTTGGTTGGCGGGAGGGCCACCTACGAGCAGTACTTC
TRBV28	NA	TRBJ1-4	NA	CASSFLSGKLFF	TGTGCCAGCAGTTTTTTATCAGGAAAACTGTTTTTT
TRBV11-3	NA	TRBJ2-3	NA	CASSWGYSTDTQYF	TGTGCCAGCAGCTGGGGGTATAGCACAGATACGCAGTATTTT
TRBV5-4	TRBD1	TRBJ1-2	once	CASSLRDSDYGYTF	TGTGCCAGCAGCTTACGGGACAGTGACTATGGCTACACCTTC
TRBV5-1	NA	TRBJ2-3	once	CASSFGGRRTDTQYF	TGCGCCAGCAGCTTCGGAGGGAGGAGGACAGATACGCAGTATTTT
TRBV10-1	TRBD2	TRBJ2-7	NA	CASSAGGSEQYF	TGCGCCAGCAGTGCCGGCGGGAGCGAGCAGTACTTC
TRBV27	NA	TRBJ2-5	NA	CASRLGGAGETQYF	TGTGCCAGTAGGTTGGGGGGGGCGGGAGAGACCCAGTACTTC
TRBV2	TRBD2	TRBJ2-1	NA	CASTPRASGRTNEQFF	TGTGCCAGCACCCCGAGGGCTAGCGGGAGGACCAATGAGCAGTTCTTC
TRBV29-1	TRBD1	TRBJ2-5	NA	CSVSGGEETQYF	TGCAGCGTTTCAGGGGGCGAAGAGACCCAGTACTTC
TRBV29-1	TRBD2	TRBJ2-3	NA	CSVTPRLATSTDTQYF	TGCAGCGTGACCCCCCGACTAGCCACTAGCACAGATACGCAGTATTTT
TRBV28	NA	TRBJ1-5	NA	CASTRRGPNQPQHF	TGTGCCAGCACAAGGAGGGGACCCAATCAGCCCCAGCATTTT
TRBV18	NA	TRBJ1-1	NA	CASSPDRTNTEAFF	TGTGCCAGCTCACCTGACAGAACGAACACTGAAGCTTTCTTT
TRBV27	TRBD1	TRBJ1-1	NA	CASSFRGRNTEAFF	TGTGCCAGCAGTTTCAGGGGGCGGAACACTGAAGCTTTCTTT
TRBV20-1	NA	TRBJ2-1	NA	CSAKGPNEQFF	TGCAGTGCTAAGGGCCCGAATGAGCAGTTCTTC
TRBV30	TRBD1	TRBJ2-1	NA	CAWSEGQTYNEQFF	TGTGCCTGGAGTGAGGGACAGACCTACAATGAGCAGTTCTTC
TRBV5-4	NA	TRBJ2-5	NA	CASSLDPQETQYF	TGTGCCAGCAGCTTGGACCCCCAAGAGACCCAGTACTTC
TRBV18	NA	TRBJ2-1	NA	CASSPYGSQDNEQFF	TGTGCCAGCTCACCATACGGCTCGCAAGACAATGAGCAGTTCTTC
TRBV7-9	TRBD1	TRBJ2-7	NA	CASSLLIGTGGWEQYF	TGTGCCAGCAGCTTATTGATTGGGACAGGGGGTTGGGAGCAGTACTTC
TRBV29-1	TRBD2	TRBJ2-3	NA	CSVVTSVTDTQYF	TGCAGCGTTGTAACTAGCGTCACAGATACGCAGTATTTT
TRBV25-1	TRBD1	TRBJ1-1	NA	CASSVQGAAGEAFF	TGTGCCAGCAGTGTTCAGGGGGCGGCGGGTGAAGCTTTCTTT
TRBV7-8	NA	TRBJ2-7	NA	CASSHSYEQYF	TGTGCCAGCAGCCACTCCTACGAGCAGTACTTC
TRBV7-9	NA	TRBJ2-1	NA	CASSTRLATYNEQFF	TGTGCCAGCAGCACAAGACTGGCTACCTACAATGAGCAGTTCTTC
TRBV29-1	NA	TRBJ2-5	NA	CSVAAGETQYF	TGCAGCGTTGCGGCGGGAGAGACCCAGTACTTC
TRBV9	NA	TRBJ1-1	NA	CASSVIKNTEAFF	TGTGCCAGCAGCGTAATCAAGAACACTGAAGCTTTCTTT
TRBV7-6	NA	TRBJ2-2	NA	CASSFNGETGELFF	TGTGCCAGCAGCTTTAACGGGGAGACCGGGGAGCTGTTTTTT
TRBV2	NA	TRBJ2-7	NA	CASSSGTQDKQYF	TGTGCCAGCAGTTCCGGGACACAGGACAAGCAGTACTTC
TRBV4-1	NA	TRBJ2-7	NA	CASSTRDGYEQYF	TGCGCCAGCAGCACCCGGGACGGCTACGAGCAGTACTTC
TRBV4-1	TRBD1	TRBJ2-3	NA	CASSEDQGAADTQYF	TGCGCCAGCAGCGAGGACCAGGGGGCGGCAGATACGCAGTATTTT